Listed below are T cell receptor beta chains from one sample, sequenced in a study of T and B cells in COVID-19 patients. MiXCR, run by TCRdb on the multiplex PCR reads, gives a single entry per CDR3 protein. The data contain about 8,000 distinct CDR3 sequences, over 25% of them singletons. Sequencing input: blood. These receptors all stem from a human donor who had recovered from COVID-19. CDR3s include the opening cysteine and the closing phenylalanine or tryptophan. D genes are given only for firm matches. Size tells how often a clone was seen (once, few, many) or the class of an expanded clone, and some rows leave it out.

v_gene: TRBV5-4; j_gene: TRBJ2-2; abundance: medium-sized; d_gene: TRBD2; CDR3aa: CASSRLAGNTGELFF; CDR3nt: TGTGCCAGCAGCCGACTAGCGGGGAACACCGGGGAGCTGTTTTTT
v_gene: TRBV4-1; j_gene: TRBJ2-5; abundance: .; d_gene: .; CDR3aa: CASSQAYGRSRETQYF; CDR3nt: TGCGCCAGCAGCCAAGCCTATGGGAGGAGTCGGGAGACCCAGTACTTC
v_gene: TRBV4-3; j_gene: TRBJ2-4; abundance: few; d_gene: .; CDR3aa: CASSQEPRAKNIQYF; CDR3nt: TGCGCCAGCAGCCAAGAACCGAGAGCCAAAAACATTCAGTACTTC
v_gene: TRBV20-1; j_gene: TRBJ1-4; abundance: .; d_gene: .; CDR3aa: CSAIGRPNEKLFF; CDR3nt: TGCAGTGCTATAGGACGGCCTAATGAAAAACTGTTTTTT
v_gene: TRBV18; j_gene: TRBJ2-1; abundance: medium-sized; d_gene: .; CDR3aa: CASSPYDSYNEQFF; CDR3nt: TGTGCCAGCTCACCATACGACTCTTACAATGAGCAGTTCTTC
v_gene: TRBV27; j_gene: TRBJ2-5; abundance: medium-sized; d_gene: .; CDR3aa: CASSPLQRETQYF; CDR3nt: TGTGCCAGCAGCCCGCTACAGAGGGAGACCCAGTACTTC
v_gene: TRBV6-5; j_gene: TRBJ1-3; abundance: few; d_gene: .; CDR3aa: CASSPGARGNTIYF; CDR3nt: TGTGCCAGCAGTCCAGGGGCCCGGGGAAACACCATATATTTT
v_gene: TRBV6-5; j_gene: TRBJ2-3; abundance: .; d_gene: .; CDR3aa: CASRIWGQADTQYF; CDR3nt: TGTGCCAGCAGAATCTGGGGGCAAGCAGATACGCAGTATTTT
v_gene: TRBV6-5; j_gene: TRBJ1-6; abundance: medium-sized; d_gene: .; CDR3aa: CASSYPGAGDSPLHF; CDR3nt: TGTGCCAGCAGTTACCCCGGGGCAGGAGACTCACCCCTCCACTTT
v_gene: TRBV5-1; j_gene: TRBJ2-3; abundance: .; d_gene: .; CDR3aa: CASSLAGGQGTDTQYF; CDR3nt: TGCGCCAGCAGCTTGGCCGGAGGGCAGGGGACAGATACGCAGTATTTT
v_gene: TRBV7-2; j_gene: TRBJ2-5; abundance: .; d_gene: .; CDR3aa: CASRWEAVGETQYF; CDR3nt: TGTGCCAGCAGGTGGGAGGCAGTCGGAGAGACCCAGTACTTC
v_gene: TRBV10-3; j_gene: TRBJ1-6; abundance: few; d_gene: .; CDR3aa: CAISESPAVSGSPLHF; CDR3nt: TGTGCCATCAGTGAGTCCCCAGCAGTGAGTGGCTCACCCCTCCACTTT
v_gene: TRBV19; j_gene: TRBJ2-6; abundance: medium-sized; d_gene: TRBD1; CDR3aa: CASADRAGANVLTF; CDR3nt: TGTGCCAGCGCAGACAGGGCTGGGGCCAACGTCCTGACTTTC
v_gene: TRBV7-6; j_gene: TRBJ2-2; abundance: .; d_gene: .; CDR3aa: CASSFGYTGELFF; CDR3nt: TGTGCCAGCAGCTTTGGATACACCGGGGAGCTGTTTTTT
v_gene: TRBV12-3/TRBV12-4; j_gene: TRBJ1-1; abundance: once; d_gene: .; CDR3aa: CASSFRISWITEAFF; CDR3nt: TGTGCCAGCAGTTTTCGTATTTCCTGGATCACTGAAGCTTTCTTT
v_gene: TRBV20-1; j_gene: TRBJ1-2; abundance: .; d_gene: .; CDR3aa: CSARDDPGNYGYTF; CDR3nt: TGCAGTGCTAGAGATGATCCGGGTAACTATGGCTACACCTTC
v_gene: TRBV7-6; j_gene: TRBJ2-3; abundance: few; d_gene: .; CDR3aa: CASSLTGVSTDTQYF; CDR3nt: TGTGCCAGCAGCTTAACCGGGGTCAGCACAGATACGCAGTATTTT
v_gene: TRBV18; j_gene: TRBJ2-2; abundance: medium-sized; d_gene: TRBD2; CDR3aa: CASSPPERGGVSTGELFF; CDR3nt: TGTGCCAGCTCACCACCAGAACGCGGGGGGGTGAGCACCGGGGAGCTGTTTTTT
v_gene: TRBV18; j_gene: TRBJ2-3; abundance: few; d_gene: TRBD1; CDR3aa: CASSPDRENTDTQYF; CDR3nt: TGTGCCAGCTCGCCAGACAGGGAAAACACAGATACGCAGTATTTT
v_gene: TRBV20-1; j_gene: TRBJ2-5; abundance: .; d_gene: TRBD2; CDR3aa: CSTKAGGPEETQYF; CDR3nt: TGCAGTACAAAAGCGGGGGGGCCGGAGGAGACCCAGTACTTC
v_gene: TRBV19; j_gene: TRBJ2-3; abundance: medium-sized; d_gene: TRBD2; CDR3aa: CASSLRLAGRSTDTQYF; CDR3nt: TGTGCCAGTAGTCTCAGACTAGCGGGGCGTAGCACAGATACGCAGTATTTT
v_gene: TRBV5-4; j_gene: TRBJ2-1; abundance: .; d_gene: TRBD1; CDR3aa: CASSADRGYNEQFF; CDR3nt: TGTGCCAGCAGCGCTGACAGGGGGTACAATGAGCAGTTCTTC
v_gene: TRBV12-3/TRBV12-4; j_gene: TRBJ1-1; abundance: .; d_gene: .; CDR3aa: CASSFAPNTEAFF; CDR3nt: TGTGCCAGCAGTTTTGCCCCGAACACTGAAGCTTTCTTT
v_gene: TRBV19; j_gene: TRBJ2-2; abundance: medium-sized; d_gene: .; CDR3aa: CASSISGGANTGELFF; CDR3nt: TGTGCCAGTAGTATAAGCGGAGGCGCGAACACCGGGGAGCTGTTTTTT
v_gene: TRBV6-5; j_gene: TRBJ1-1; abundance: .; d_gene: .; CDR3aa: CASSRTDKFYTEAFF; CDR3nt: TGTGCCAGCAGTAGGACAGACAAGTTTTACACTGAAGCTTTCTTT
v_gene: TRBV6-4; j_gene: TRBJ1-2; abundance: .; d_gene: TRBD1; CDR3aa: CASSGTFQGEYNYGYTF; CDR3nt: TGTGCCAGCAGTGGCACTTTCCAGGGGGAGTATAACTATGGCTACACCTTC
v_gene: TRBV6-1; j_gene: TRBJ2-2; abundance: medium-sized; d_gene: TRBD1; CDR3aa: CASTGQGGTGELFF; CDR3nt: TGTGCCAGCACGGGACAGGGTGGGACCGGGGAGCTGTTTTTT
v_gene: TRBV5-1; j_gene: TRBJ2-5; abundance: .; d_gene: .; CDR3aa: CASSLDVGEEETQYF; CDR3nt: TGCGCCAGCAGCTTGGATGTAGGGGAGGAGGAGACCCAGTACTTC
v_gene: TRBV4-3; j_gene: TRBJ2-7; abundance: once; d_gene: TRBD2; CDR3aa: CASSCLDTSGALPYELYF; CDR3nt: TGCGCCAGCAGCTGTCTCGATACTAGCGGGGCGTTACCCTACGAGCTGTACTTC
v_gene: TRBV5-4; j_gene: TRBJ1-1; abundance: .; d_gene: .; CDR3aa: CASSWTSPRRGTEAFF; CDR3nt: TGTGCCAGCAGCTGGACAAGTCCGCGAAGGGGCACTGAAGCTTTCTTT
v_gene: TRBV5-1; j_gene: TRBJ1-1; abundance: .; d_gene: TRBD1; CDR3aa: CASSFRQGMNTEAFF; CDR3nt: TGCGCCAGCAGCTTCCGACAGGGTATGAACACTGAAGCTTTCTTT
v_gene: TRBV15; j_gene: TRBJ1-1; abundance: .; d_gene: .; CDR3aa: CATSLSGENTEAFF; CDR3nt: TGTGCCACCAGCCTTTCAGGGGAGAACACTGAAGCTTTCTTT
v_gene: TRBV27; j_gene: TRBJ1-5; abundance: .; d_gene: .; CDR3aa: CASSLDRGQPQHF; CDR3nt: TGTGCCAGCAGTTTGGACAGAGGGCAGCCCCAGCATTTT
v_gene: TRBV7-9; j_gene: TRBJ2-5; abundance: few; d_gene: TRBD1; CDR3aa: CASETGETQYF; CDR3nt: TGTGCCAGCGAGACAGGGGAGACCCAGTACTTC
v_gene: TRBV7-9; j_gene: TRBJ1-2; abundance: few; d_gene: TRBD1; CDR3aa: CASSALRGQDGYTF; CDR3nt: TGTGCCAGCAGCGCCCTCAGGGGGCAGGATGGCTACACCTTC
v_gene: TRBV5-1; j_gene: TRBJ1-4; abundance: .; d_gene: TRBD1; CDR3aa: CASSSDFPGQGNEKLFF; CDR3nt: TGCGCCAGCAGCTCGGATTTTCCGGGACAGGGAAATGAAAAACTGTTTTTT
v_gene: TRBV29-1; j_gene: TRBJ1-2; abundance: .; d_gene: TRBD1; CDR3aa: CSGTGTGTGYTF; CDR3nt: TGCAGCGGTACCGGGACAGGGACCGGCTACACCTTC
v_gene: TRBV19; j_gene: TRBJ1-4; abundance: few; d_gene: .; CDR3aa: CASSMSGANEKLFF; CDR3nt: TGTGCCAGTAGTATGTCTGGGGCTAATGAAAAACTGTTTTTT
v_gene: TRBV20-1; j_gene: TRBJ1-6; abundance: .; d_gene: .; CDR3aa: CSARDLGDGSYNSPLHF; CDR3nt: TGCAGTGCTAGAGACTTGGGGGACGGCTCCTATAATTCACCCCTCCACTTT
v_gene: TRBV7-6; j_gene: TRBJ1-1; abundance: .; d_gene: .; CDR3aa: CASRLDNSMNTEAFF; CDR3nt: TGTGCCAGCCGCTTAGATAACAGCATGAACACTGAAGCTTTCTTT